These 22 T cell receptor beta chains came from one sample sequenced in a study of blood T cells in healthy people across ages. The use of a sample-barcoded 5' primer and a J-beta primer mix characterized a second PCR of about 6 to 11 cycles. Each CDR3 protein is one row after TCRdb ran MiXCR on the 5' RACE reads. The table lists roughly 1,700,000 distinct CDR3 sequences, 28% of them singletons. Sequencing used blood. These receptors came from a young woman in good health.

The rearrangement joins TRBV4-3 to TRBJ2-1, with 14 bases lining up with TRBD2. The ends lost 1 base at V and 10 bases at J; junction bases unmatched: 6. CDR1 LGHNA and CDR2 YSLEER come from the germline V gene. The CDR3 sequence is 16 residues long. The CDR3 protein is CASSQGWGLAGEEQFF. CDR3 nucleotides: TGCGCCAGCAGCCAAGGTTGGGGACTAGCGGGAGAAGAGCAGTTCTTC.

This clonotype came up a few times. A much larger clone sits a single nucleotide away, making a read error possible. The genes are TRBV27 and TRBJ1-2; D is ambiguous. The germline V gene encodes CDR1 MNHEY and CDR2 SMNVEV (reference sequence). The CDR3 covers 12 residues. The CDR3 is CAAKTGDSGCTF. The CDR3 coding sequence is TGTGCCGCCAAGACCGGAGATTCTGGCTGCACCTTC.

Concerning this clonotype itself: One base away lies a much larger clone, so this may be a sequencing read error. The chain links TRBV29-1 to TRBJ1-2; D remains unclear. V was clipped by 4 bases and J by 0 bases, with 9 bases between them. This CDR3 contains 13 residues. The V gene's germline CDR1 is SQVTM and CDR2 ANQGSEA. CDR3 amino acids: CSVASLANYGYTF. CDR3 DNA: TGCAGCGTTGCCAGCTTAGCTAACTATGGCTACACCTTC.

The rearrangement links TRBV7-2 to TRBJ1-2, with D hard to call. Germline CDR1 SGHTA, CDR2 FQGNSA. The ends were cut back, 2 bases at V and 1 base at J, with 11 bases in the middle. The CDR3 spans 15 residues. The CDR3: CASSLNTRSNYGYTF. CDR3 in DNA: TGTGCCAGCAGCTTAAACACAAGGAGTAACTATGGCTACACCTTC.

This clonotype was seen many times. This sequence joins TRBV6-5 and TRBJ2-5, with D unclear. V lost 0 bases to trimming and J lost 1 base, with 6 bases between them. This CDR3 has 14 amino acids. Germline-derived CDR1 and CDR2 are MNHEY and SVGAGI. The CDR3 spells CASSYSAGQETQYF. In DNA, the CDR3 is TGTGCCAGCAGTTACTCCGCAGGCCAAGAGACCCAGTACTTC.

This clonotype has a count of ten or more. The V gene is TRBV28, the J gene TRBJ2-3, with D unclear. The germline CDR1 and CDR2 sequences are MDHEN and SYDVKM. The CDR3 covers 14 residues. V lost 3 bases to trimming and J lost 1 base, with 8 bases between them. The CDR3 protein is CASSFPPRTDTQYF. DNA for the CDR3: TGTGCCAGCAGTTTTCCACCCCGCACAGATACGCAGTATTTT.

This clonotype was counted a few times. This sequence joins TRBV6-6 and TRBJ2-5; TRBD1 might be the D (5 bases). Germline V gene sequence: CDR1 MNHNY, CDR2 SVGAGI (reference sequence). V gave up 4 bases and J gave up 5 bases, with 14 bases separating them. This CDR3 has 14 residues. This chain's CDR3 is CASSLGRVVETQYF. CDR3 nucleotides: TGTGCCAGCAGTTTGGGCAGGGTGGTGGAGACCCAGTACTTC.

Many counts were recorded for this clonotype. The chain recombines TRBV20-1 with TRBJ2-5; D not resolved. Trimming took 4 bases from V and 0 from J, leaving 6 bases between them. There are 12 residues in the CDR3. The V gene's germline CDR1 is DFQATT and CDR2 SNEGSKA (reference sequence). CDR3 sequence reads: CSAIRNQETQYF. CDR3 nucleotide sequence: TGCAGTGCTATTAGAAACCAAGAGACCCAGTACTTC.

The J gene is TRBJ2-7, the V gene TRBV2, with D possibly TRBD1 on 6 matching bases. Between the trimmed V and J ends, which lost 0 bases and 7 bases, there was a span of 25 bases. Per germline, CDR1 SNHLY and CDR2 FYNNEI. The CDR3 consists of 18 residues. Here the CDR3 reads CASSEAWQGKGSYNEQYF. CDR3 bases: TGTGCCAGCAGTGAAGCGTGGCAGGGGAAGGGCTCCTACAATGAGCAGTACTTC.

This clonotype has just a few counts. The CDR3 is CSARRVSGGNEQFF. DNA for the CDR3: TGCAGTGCTAGAAGGGTTAGCGGGGGCAATGAGCAGTTCTTC. J is TRBJ2-1 and V is TRBV20-1; 9 bases line up with TRBD2. Germline V lookup: CDR1 DFQATT, CDR2 SNEGSKA (reference sequence). The CDR3 contains 14 residues. Trimming took 2 bases from V and 6 from J; bases not matched to a gene: 5.

V and J are TRBV5-1 and TRBJ2-3, with TRBD2 as a possible D gene (6 bases). V shed 2 bases and J shed 3 bases, with 16 bases lying between them. The CDR3 runs to 16 residues. Germline CDR1 reads SGHRS; CDR2 reads YFSETQ. The CDR3 DNA reads as TGCGCCAGCAGCTTCCACTGGGAGGATATGACAGATACGCAGTATTTT. Protein sequence: CASSFHWEDMTDTQYF.

V usage is TRBV5-1 and J usage is TRBJ2-3; 13 bases agree with TRBD2. The germline V gene has CDR1 SGHRS and CDR2 YFSETQ. The CDR3 runs to 16 residues. Losses at the gene ends were 2 bases for V and 4 bases for J; bases not matched to a gene: 4. CDR3 sequence reads: CASSFTSGRASDTQYF. In nucleotides, the CDR3 is TGCGCCAGCAGCTTCACTAGCGGGAGGGCTTCAGATACGCAGTATTTT.

Comments on this clonotype: This may come from a read error, since a much larger clone is one base off. The chain links TRBV7-2 to TRBJ1-2; D is perhaps TRBD1 (6 bases). In germline, CDR1 is SGHTA, CDR2 FQGNSA. The ends were cut back, 8 bases at V and 0 bases at J, with 16 bases in the middle. The CDR3 is 15 residues long. CDR3: CASCPGTPSNYGYTF. The CDR3 coding sequence is TGTGCCAGCTGCCCGGGGACACCATCTAACTATGGCTACACCTTC.

The rearrangement uses TRBV5-1 and TRBJ2-2, with a weak D call TRBD2 (5 bases). Trimming pared 2 bases from V and 7 bases from J, leaving 9 bases between. CDR3 length: 13 amino acids. CDR1 is SGHRS, CDR2 YFSETQ, per germline. CDR3 in DNA: TGCGCCAGCAGCTTCACTAGGAACGGGGAGCTGTTTTTT. The encoded protein is CASSFTRNGELFF.

This clonotype was picked up many times. The chain is built from TRBV7-9 and TRBJ2-7, with 10 bases lining up with TRBD1. Germline V gene lookup returns CDR1 SEHNR and CDR2 FQNEAQ (reference sequence). The CDR3 runs 15 residues. Trimming at V came to 0 bases and at J to 5 bases, leaving 4 bases not matched to a gene. The CDR3 protein is CASSLAVTGGNEQYF. The CDR3 nucleotides are TGTGCCAGCAGCTTAGCCGTGACAGGGGGCAACGAGCAGTACTTC.

The chain uses TRBV20-1 and TRBJ1-2; no reliable D call. V was clipped by 0 bases and J by 4 bases, with 12 bases between them. Germline CDR1 and CDR2: DFQATT and SNEGSKA (reference sequence). The CDR3 length is 14 residues. CDR3 DNA: TGCAGTGCTAGAGATCGGGTAGAGATCTATGGCTACACCTTC. Amino acid sequence: CSARDRVEIYGYTF.

This chain connects TRBV29-1 to TRBJ2-5; TRBD2 agrees at 11 bases. The CDR3 runs 18 residues. Per germline, CDR1 SQVTM and CDR2 ANQGSEA. J was trimmed by 4 bases and V by 6 bases; bases with no gene match: 19. The CDR3: CSVDHAGTSGVGAETQYF. CDR3 DNA sequence: TGCAGCGTGGACCACGCGGGGACTAGCGGAGTAGGGGCAGAGACCCAGTACTTC. Together with reference TRBV29-1 and TRBJ2-5, the CDR3 gives the full variable domain: SAVISQKPSRDICQRGTSLTIQCQVDSQVTMMFWYRQQPGQSLTLIATANQGSEATYESGFVIDKFPISRPNLTFSTLTVSNMSPEDSSIYLCSVDHAGTSGVGAETQYFGPGTRLLVL.

CDR3: CSAEITGLPSYEQFF. For the CDR3, the DNA is TGCAGTGCTGAGATAACGGGACTACCCTCTTACGAGCAGTTCTTC. The chain uses TRBV20-1 and TRBJ2-1; TRBD2 agrees at 7 bases. This CDR3 is built from 15 residues. CDR1 DFQATT and CDR2 SNEGSKA come from the germline V gene (reference sequence). V was pared by 5 bases and J by 10 bases, with 17 bases of the junction left unmatched.

This clonotype was seen more than once but under ten times. A read error may be the cause here, since a much bigger clone is one base away. The chain uses TRBV7-2 and TRBJ2-6; D unclear. This CDR3 comprises 15 residues. V was pared by 2 bases and J by 0 bases, with 5 bases between. Germline CDR1 and CDR2: SGHTA and FQGNSA. Here the CDR3 reads CASSLPDSGANVLTF. CDR3 DNA: TGTGCCAGCAGCTTACCGGACTCTGGGGCCAACGTCCTGACTTTC.

V usage is TRBV7-2 and J usage is TRBJ2-4, with 14 bases aligning to TRBD2. Trimming removed 5 bases from V and 13 bases from J; junction bases left unmatched: 10. Germline CDR1 is SGHTA and CDR2 is FQGNSA. This CDR3 is built from 15 residues. CDR3 bases: TGTGCCAGCAGCACCGGGACTAGCGGGAGCAATGAGCAGTACTTC. Its protein is CASSTGTSGSNEQYF.

This CDR3 is CASSLPVRADTQYF. The CDR3 DNA follows: TGTGCCAGCAGTTTACCGGTCAGGGCCGATACGCAGTATTTT. The chain has TRBV28 and TRBJ2-3, with D tentatively TRBD1 (5 bases). V was cut by 2 bases and J by 6 bases, with 12 bases left in between. This CDR3 region has 14 residues. Germline values: CDR1 MDHEN, CDR2 SYDVKM.

On this clonotype: Germline and junction disagree at one end, which may indicate a read error. The CDR3 here is CAIRTGPTDTRYF. CDR3 nucleotide sequence: TGTGCCATCAGGACAGGGCCAACGGATACGCGGTATTTT. The rearrangement links TRBV10-3 to TRBJ2-3, with TRBD1 matching over 7 bases. Germline values: CDR1 ENHRY, CDR2 SYGVKD. CDR3 length equals 13 residues.